A single sample is the source of the 6 T cell receptor beta chains below, sequenced in a study of cytomegalovirus exposure and HLA in healthy donors. With 60 Vbeta and 13 Jbeta primers, the PCR was carried out. Profiled with immunoSEQ multiplex PCR; TCRdb holds only in-frame clones, not every one. The profile shows some 100,000 clones, 79% of them singletons. The specimen was PBMCs. The origin of the receptors is a female donor in good health and CMV-seropositive.

The CDR3 DNA is TGCACCAGCCCCAAGTGGGGGCGATCCGGGGCCAACGTCCTGACTTTC. Its protein product is CTSPKWGRSGANVLTF. The chain carries TRBV1 and TRBJ2-6; the DNA was not used to check the table's D call, TRBD1. TRBV1 is annotated as a pseudogene. The CDR3 loop spans 16 amino acids.

This clone appeared a few times. The V gene is TRBV4-3, the J gene TRBJ1-6; 9 bases match TRBD1. The junction had 9 bases not matched to a gene; V was cut back by 3 bases and J by 9 bases. This CDR3 region has 16 residues. CDR1 is LGHNA and CDR2 is YSLEER in the germline V gene. CDR3 residues: CASSQGRGQGSSPLHF. The CDR3 DNA sequence: TGCGCCAGCAGCCAGGGGCGGGGACAGGGAAGTTCACCCCTCCACTTT.

There are a few counts of this clone. The V call is TRBV5-1, the J call TRBJ1-1; unclear D gene. V lost 9 bases and J 1 base, leaving 16 bases between the germline ends. This CDR3 contains 14 residues. Germline CDR1 SGHRS, CDR2 YFSETQ. The CDR3, as DNA: TGCGCCACTAGACGGGGAATGGCGAACACTGAAGCTTTCTTT. Its translation: CATRRGMANTEAFF.

The chain links TRBV27 to TRBJ2-4; 8 bases map to TRBD2. Germline V gene lookup returns CDR1 MNHEY and CDR2 SMNVEV (reference sequence). V dropped 5 bases and J dropped 0; count of bases not matched to a gene: 9. This CDR3 comprises 17 residues. DNA for the CDR3: TGTGCCAGCAGTCCCCGCGGGGGGCCGATAGCCAAAAACATTCAGTACTTC. Translated, it gives CASSPRGGPIAKNIQYF.

This chain connects TRBV11-2 to TRBJ2-1; 9 bases are a match to TRBD2. Germline-derived CDR1 and CDR2 are SGHAT and FQNNGV. CDR3 length: 15 residues. V was pared by 5 bases and J by 5 bases, with 7 bases of the junction left unmatched. The CDR3 protein is CASSLSGSNHNEQFF. CDR3 DNA: TGTGCCAGCAGCCTTAGCGGGAGTAACCACAATGAGCAGTTCTTC.

The chain couples TRBV30 to TRBJ1-4; TRBD1 is a possible D gene (6 bases). Between the trimmed V and J ends, which lost 0 bases and 0 bases, there was a span of 32 bases. The CDR3 runs 23 residues. Germline V lookup: CDR1 GTSNPN, CDR2 SVGIG (reference sequence). The DNA of the CDR3 is TGTGCCTGGAGTGTAAAGAGCCCAGGCAGGGGACGCCTCTTAGTTGCAACTAATGAAAAACTGTTTTTT. Translation gives CAWSVKSPGRGRLLVATNEKLFF.